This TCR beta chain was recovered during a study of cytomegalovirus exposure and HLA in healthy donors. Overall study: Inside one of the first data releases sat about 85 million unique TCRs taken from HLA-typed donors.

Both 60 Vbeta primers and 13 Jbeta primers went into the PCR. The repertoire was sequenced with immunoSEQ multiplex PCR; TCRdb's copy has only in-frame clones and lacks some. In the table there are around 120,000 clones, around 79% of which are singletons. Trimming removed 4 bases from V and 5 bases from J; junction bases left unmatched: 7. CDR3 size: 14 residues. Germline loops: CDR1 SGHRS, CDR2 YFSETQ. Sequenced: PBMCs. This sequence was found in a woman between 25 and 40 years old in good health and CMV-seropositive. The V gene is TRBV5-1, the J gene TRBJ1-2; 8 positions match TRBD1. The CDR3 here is CASSGSTGDYGYTF. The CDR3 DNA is TGCGCCAGCAGCGGGTCGACAGGGGATTATGGCTACACCTTC.